This T cell receptor beta chain was sequenced in a study of CD8 T cells in ankylosing spondylitis. Findings of the study overall: A TCR beta motif of under 10 highly homologous variants appeared characteristic of ankylosing spondylitis blood.

Germline loops: CDR1 MNHEY, CDR2 SMNVEV (reference sequence). Trimming stripped 2 bases from V and 0 bases from J, with 14 bases between. This CDR3 comprises 17 residues. A single record per CDR3 protein comes from TCRdb applying MiXCR to the 5' RACE reads. This sample has about 90,000 distinct CDR3 sequences, with roughly 10% found just once. This clonotype turned up a few times. Its antigen is currently unknown. Sequenced input: blood, either unsorted or a sorted T cell fraction (not recorded which). This sequence joins TRBV27 and TRBJ2-1; D gene uncertain. The clonotype comes from a male donor with ankylosing spondylitis. The CDR3 spells CASSLLAATSSYNEQFF. The CDR3 coding sequence is TGTGCCAGCAGTTTACTCGCAGCGACGAGCTCCTACAATGAGCAGTTCTTC.